This passage covers 2 T cell receptor beta chains from one sample sequenced in a study of technical replicates of blood from a few donors. TCRdb keeps only in-frame clones here, not all; method: immunoSEQ multiplex PCR. This sample yields over 50,000 clones, of which approximately 83% are seen a single time; approximately 4.7% belongs to the top ten. The sample comprised PBMCs. The receptors shown here come from a human donor in good health. Some clones in this sample may be carry-over from other donors' samples.

The table lists this clone with a count of one. This CDR3 reads CASSLGRGALAEETQYF. The CDR3 DNA sequence: TGTGCCAGCAGCTTAGGGAGGGGGGCTCTAGCGGAAGAGACCCAGTACTTC. This chain links TRBV11-3 with TRBJ2-5; D possibly corresponds to TRBD2 (7 bases). Looked up from germline, CDR1 is SGHNT and CDR2 is YENEEA. Trimming took off 1 base at V and 3 bases at J, with 18 bases between the two ends. There are 17 residues in the CDR3.

V usage is TRBV5-4 and J usage is TRBJ2-7; 10 bases match TRBD2. Trimming removed 4 bases from V and 6 bases from J; junction bases left unmatched: 13. Germline V CDR1 and CDR2: SGHNT, YYREEE (reference sequence). The CDR3 is 16 residues long. The CDR3 reads CASSRTLSGGSFEQYF. The CDR3 nucleotides are TGTGCCAGCAGCCGCACCCTTAGCGGGGGGTCTTTCGAGCAGTACTTC.